This T cell receptor beta chain was recorded in a study of regulatory T cells in long-lasting Graves disease. V lost 5 bases to trimming and J lost 6 bases; unmatched junction nucleotides: 6. The CDR3 runs 13 residues. Germline V gene data show CDR1 as SGHKS and CDR2 as YYEKEE (reference sequence). Study-level findings and limits: Persistent Graves' disease cases displayed lower TCR diversity than newly diagnosed ones.

This clonotype has only a few counts. Its matching antigen is unknown. Assembly of TCR beta libraries relied on iRepertoire HTBI primers together with Arm-PCR of CDR3 regions. From the multiplex PCR reads, TCRdb called clonotypes with MiXCR, one entry per CDR3 protein. The table lists fewer than 350,000 distinct CDR3 sequences, over 15% of them singletons. Time point meaning: newly diagnosed GD, antithyroid drugs for less than 3 months. The authors made the TCR library using RNA they extracted from PBMCs. Material: peripheral blood mononuclear cells (PBMCs), obtained at new diagnosis, from a patient treated with antithyroid drugs. V gene TRBV5-5 combines with J gene TRBJ2-7; 9 bases are a match to TRBD2. This TCR was sampled from a female donor with Graves disease. For the CDR3, the DNA is TGTGCCAGCAGGGGACTAGCAGGCTCCGAGCAGTACTTC. It yields the protein CASRGLAGSEQYF.